This T cell receptor (beta chain) emerged from a study of cytomegalovirus exposure and HLA in healthy donors. Study-wide results and limits: Analyses of presence and absence presupposed an approximately uniform sequencing depth across donors. In a later analysis, donors in an Asian-associated ancestry cluster reportedly had fewer N-insertions in productive TCRs than the cohort mean. It was likely that a cluster of highly shared sequence variants was a sequencing artifact.

Details on this clone: Its antigen is still unknown.

The germline V and J ends were trimmed by 3 bases and 3 bases, with 14 bases remaining between them. The germline V gene encodes CDR1 MNHEY and CDR2 SVGAGI. This CDR3 has 15 residues. Use of 60 Vbeta and 13 Jbeta primers characterized the PCR. Libraries were prepared by immunoSEQ multiplex PCR; TCRdb keeps only in-frame clonotypes and omits some of them. Among 37,000 or so clones listed, 80% to 90% were seen once. Specimen: PBMCs. The clonotype comes from a woman aged 40 to 50 in good health and CMV-seronegative. This chain links TRBV6-5 with TRBJ1-1; D is perhaps TRBD1 (6 bases). CDR3: CASSYNRVQDTEAFF. The CDR3 DNA reads TGTGCCAGCAGTTATAACAGGGTTCAGGACACTGAAGCTTTCTTT.